These 17 T cell receptor beta chains came from one sample sequenced in a study of T cells after yellow fever vaccination. TCRdb called the 5' RACE reads again in MiXCR, with one record for every CDR3 protein. Of 300,000 to 400,000 distinct CDR3 sequences listed, 8.7% are singletons. This material consisted of PBMCs, taken on the day of the first yellow fever vaccination. These receptor sequences come from a man aged 18-30 years who received the YFV17D yellow fever vaccine.

This clonotype was seen only a few times. V and J are TRBV5-1 and TRBJ2-1; 11 positions match TRBD2. Trimming took 0 bases from V and 6 from J; bases not matched to a gene: 8. Germline CDR1 and CDR2: SGHRS and YFSETQ. This CDR3 spans 17 amino acids. The CDR3 spells CASSLEGSGGAGNEQFF. In DNA form, the CDR3 reads TGCGCCAGCAGCTTGGAGGGTAGCGGGGGGGCCGGCAATGAGCAGTTCTTC.

The chain links TRBV7-3 to TRBJ2-5, with 8 nucleotides matching TRBD2. Germline V gene data show CDR1 as SGHTA and CDR2 as FQGTGA. Germline trimming cut 4 bases from V and 5 bases from J; bases unmatched to any gene: 9. There are 15 residues in the CDR3. The CDR3 protein is CASSSTPGGLETQYF. The CDR3 nucleotides are TGTGCCAGCAGCTCCACTCCGGGGGGGCTGGAGACCCAGTACTTC.

This clonotype was picked up a small number of times. The chain is built from TRBV6-5 and TRBJ2-5; the D call may be TRBD1 or TRBD2 (5 bases each). The germline gives CDR1 MNHEY, CDR2 SVGAGI. Trimming took 0 bases from V and 3 from J, leaving 14 bases between them. The CDR3 is 16 amino acids. The CDR3 coding sequence is TGTGCCAGCAGTTACTCGAGTGAGGGGCCTAAAGAGACCCAGTACTTC. It is translated as CASSYSSEGPKETQYF.

The chain uses TRBV7-6 and TRBJ2-2; 8 positions match TRBD2. CDR1 and CDR2 (germline): SGHVS, FNYEAQ. CDR3 length: 14 amino acids. The ends lost 2 bases at V and 5 bases at J; junction bases unmatched: 1. The CDR3 nucleotides are TGTGCCAGCAGCTTATTAGCGGGAACCGGGGAGCTGTTTTTT. Translating it yields CASSLLAGTGELFF.

The V gene is TRBV20-1, the J gene TRBJ1-5; D is undetermined. CDR1 is DFQATT and CDR2 is SNEGSKA in the germline V gene (reference sequence). The ends were cut back, 6 bases at V and 0 bases at J, with 12 bases in the middle. The CDR3 sequence is 14 residues long. DNA of the CDR3: TGCAGTGCGAGCAGAGCTTATAGCAATCAGCCCCAGCATTTT. Translation: CSASRAYSNQPQHF.

This clonotype was recorded many times. The V gene is TRBV4-2, the J gene TRBJ2-2; 12 nucleotides line up with TRBD2. Germline assignment: CDR1 LGHNA and CDR2 YNFKEQ. The CDR3 loop spans 19 amino acids. The J segment lost 2 bases and the V segment lost 2 bases, leaving 9 bases of the junction unmatched. The CDR3 reads CASSQSWTSGEFNTGELFF. CDR3 nucleotides: TGTGCCAGCAGCCAATCTTGGACTAGCGGGGAATTCAACACCGGGGAGCTGTTTTTT.

The rearrangement uses TRBV19 and TRBJ2-1, with D uncertain. The CDR3 is 14 amino acids. Germline V gene data show CDR1 as LNHDA and CDR2 as SQIVND (reference sequence). V was shortened by 3 bases and J by 9 bases, with 15 bases between the two germline ends. The chain's CDR3 is CASSMEGSWSEQFF. DNA of the CDR3: TGTGCCAGTAGTATGGAAGGTAGCTGGAGTGAGCAGTTCTTC.

This clonotype was observed a handful of times. The chain combines TRBV29-1 with TRBJ1-1, with a tentative D call TRBD1 (6 bases). The CDR3 runs 15 residues. Trimming removed 4 bases from V and 3 bases from J, with 18 bases in between. Germline V CDR1 and CDR2: SQVTM, ANQGSEA. The CDR3 loop reads CSVVNSRGGYTEAFF. The CDR3 DNA follows: TGCAGCGTTGTCAATTCTAGAGGGGGGTACACTGAAGCTTTCTTT.

This chain links TRBV24-1 with TRBJ2-1, with 13 bases identical to TRBD2. V gave up 5 bases and J gave up 15 bases; unmatched junction bases: 12. The CDR3 totals 15 residues. The V gene's germline CDR1 is KGHDR and CDR2 SFDVKD. CDR3 nucleotides: TGTGCCACCAGTGTTTCAGGACTAGCGGGGGCCCGGCTGTTCTTC. Its protein product is CATSVSGLAGARLFF.

This clonotype was counted between two and nine times. This chain connects TRBV7-9 to TRBJ1-2, with D unresolved. V was shortened by 2 bases and J by 6 bases, with 10 bases between the two germline ends. CDR3 length: 13 residues. Germline assignment: CDR1 SEHNR and CDR2 FQNEAQ (reference sequence). The CDR3 DNA sequence: TGTGCCAGCAGCTTAAATCCGGAGGATGGCTACACCTTC. Amino acids: CASSLNPEDGYTF.

Many counts were recorded for this clonotype. V and J are TRBV7-2 and TRBJ1-1; D gene ambiguous. Germline values: CDR1 SGHTA, CDR2 FQGNSA. The CDR3 length is 14 residues. Trimming shortened V by 7 bases and J by 1 base, and 13 bases separated the two germline ends. For the CDR3, the DNA is TGTGCCAGCATGAGTATCCCGGGGAACACTGAAGCTTTCTTT. It codes for CASMSIPGNTEAFF.

As for this clonotype: A much more abundant neighbour one base away suggests this may be a read error. The rearrangement uses TRBV7-3 and TRBJ2-6; D possibly corresponds to TRBD2 (7 bases). Germline V gene data show CDR1 as SGHTA and CDR2 as FQGTGA. CDR3 length: 15 amino acids. The CDR3 loop is CASRDGTAGANVQTF. CDR3 sequence (DNA): TGTGCCAGCAGGGACGGTACTGCGGGGGCCAACGTCCAGACTTTC.

This clonotype was seen ten or more times. The chain recombines TRBV11-2 with TRBJ1-2, with unresolved D. V lost 1 base, J lost 2 bases, and 8 bases lay in between. This CDR3 is 14 amino acids long. The germline CDR1 and CDR2 sequences are SGHAT and FQNNGV. The CDR3 DNA follows: TGTGCCAGCAGCTTAGGGGCGATAAACTATGGCTACACCTTC. Residues: CASSLGAINYGYTF.

This clonotype appeared a few times. J is TRBJ2-2 and V is TRBV7-2; D gene uncertain. Germline lookup yields CDR1 SGHTA and CDR2 FQGNSA. The CDR3 runs to 15 residues. Between the trimmed V and J ends, which lost 3 bases and 8 bases, there was a span of 16 bases. CDR3 nucleotide sequence: TGTGCCAGCAGCTTCCCGGACCCACCCCTGGGGGAGCTGTTTTTT. Its protein is CASSFPDPPLGELFF.

The chain recombines TRBV5-1 with TRBJ2-6; D not resolved. This CDR3 has 14 amino acids. Germline V lookup: CDR1 SGHRS, CDR2 YFSETQ. Trimming left V 4 bases short and J 0 bases short, with 5 bases between. DNA of the CDR3: TGCGCCAGCAGCGAAGACTCTGGGGCCAACGTCCTGACTTTC. This translates into CASSEDSGANVLTF.

This rearrangement joins TRBV5-1 to TRBJ2-6; D is unclear. Per the germline V gene, CDR1 is SGHRS and CDR2 is YFSETQ. The germline V and J ends were trimmed by 3 bases and 2 bases, with 9 bases remaining between them. The length of the CDR3 is 15 residues. CDR3 DNA: TGCGCCAGCAGCTGGGCCGCAGCTGGGGCCAACGTCCTGACTTTC. Protein: CASSWAAAGANVLTF.

Ten or more counts support this clonotype. The CDR3 region has the DNA TGCGCCAGCAGCCAAACACCGGGACAGGGGCAGCGCAGCTACGAGCAGTACTTC. It is translated as CASSQTPGQGQRSYEQYF. V and J are TRBV4-1 and TRBJ2-7; 10 nucleotides match TRBD1. V was pared by 2 bases and J by 3 bases, with 13 bases of the junction left unmatched. Germline V gene lookup returns CDR1 MGHRA and CDR2 YSYEKL. The length of the CDR3 is 18 residues.